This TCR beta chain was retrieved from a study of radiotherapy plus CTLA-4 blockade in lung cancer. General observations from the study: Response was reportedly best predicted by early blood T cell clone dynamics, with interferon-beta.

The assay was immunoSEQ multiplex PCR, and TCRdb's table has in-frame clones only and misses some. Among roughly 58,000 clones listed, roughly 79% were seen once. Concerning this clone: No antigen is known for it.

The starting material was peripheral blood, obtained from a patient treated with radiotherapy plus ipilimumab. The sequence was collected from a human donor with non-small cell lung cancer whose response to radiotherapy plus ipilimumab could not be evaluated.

The CDR3 region is CASSSLGTSEETQYF. In nucleotides, the CDR3 is TGTGCCAGCAGTTCTCTAGGGACTAGCGAGGAGACCCAGTACTTC. The J gene is TRBJ2-5, the V gene TRBV27, with 10 bases lining up with TRBD2. Germline CDR1 reads MNHEY; CDR2 reads SMNVEV (reference sequence). With 4 bases clipped from V and 5 bases from J, the junction kept 7 bases outside the gene matches. The CDR3 has 15 residues.